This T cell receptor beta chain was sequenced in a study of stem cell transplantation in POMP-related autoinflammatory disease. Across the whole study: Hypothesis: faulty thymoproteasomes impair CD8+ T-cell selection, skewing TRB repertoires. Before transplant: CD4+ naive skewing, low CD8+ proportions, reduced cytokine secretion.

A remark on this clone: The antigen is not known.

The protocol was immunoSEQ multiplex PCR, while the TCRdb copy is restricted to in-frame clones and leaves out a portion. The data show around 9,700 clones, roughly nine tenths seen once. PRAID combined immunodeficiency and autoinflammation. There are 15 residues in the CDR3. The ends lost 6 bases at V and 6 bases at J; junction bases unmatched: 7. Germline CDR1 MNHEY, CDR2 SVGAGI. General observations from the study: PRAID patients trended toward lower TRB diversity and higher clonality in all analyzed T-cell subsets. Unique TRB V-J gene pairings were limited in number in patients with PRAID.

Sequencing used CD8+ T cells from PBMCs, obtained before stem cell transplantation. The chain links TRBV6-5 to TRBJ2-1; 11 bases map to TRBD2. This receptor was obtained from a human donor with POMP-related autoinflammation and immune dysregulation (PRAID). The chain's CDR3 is CASSLTSGGINEQFF. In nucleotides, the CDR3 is TGTGCCAGCAGCCTAACTAGCGGGGGCATCAATGAGCAGTTCTTC.